This T cell receptor beta chain was captured in a study of CD8 T cells in ankylosing spondylitis. Notes on this clonotype: Its target is not known.

Study findings and constraints: What seemed typical of ankylosing spondylitis blood was a TCR beta motif built from under 10 highly homologous variants. Significant enrichment of disease-linked clones was reportedly seen in matched ankylosing spondylitis synovial fluid.

Trimming cost V 1 base and J 2 bases, with 8 bases left between them. The CDR3 length is 14 residues. A quantitative 5'-RACE method, one with molecular barcodes, was used to make TCR beta libraries. In TCRdb, the 5' RACE reads were re-called with MiXCR into one record per CDR3 protein. The table includes more than 200,000 distinct CDR3 sequences, 20% to 30% detected once. The V gene is TRBV12-3 or TRBV12-4, the J gene TRBJ1-2, with unresolved D. The origin of this receptor is a male donor with ankylosing spondylitis or in good health (not recorded which). Sample: blood, either unsorted or a sorted T cell fraction (not recorded which). The CDR3: CASSLGHSNYGYTF. CDR3 coding DNA: TGTGCCAGCAGTTTAGGGCATTCCAACTATGGCTACACCTTC.